A single sample is the source of the 27 T cell receptor beta chains below, sequenced in a study of cytomegalovirus exposure and HLA in healthy donors. Clones were read by immunoSEQ multiplex PCR, and TCRdb kept only the in-frame ones, dropping some. The sample has some 120,000 clones, over 65% seen once. Sequenced sample: PBMCs. The receptors were sampled from a woman aged 25 to 39 in good health and CMV-seronegative.

The chain is built from TRBV5-1 and TRBJ1-3, with 8 bases aligning to TRBD1. Trimming removed 0 bases from V and 8 bases from J; junction bases left unmatched: 4. Germline values: CDR1 SGHRS, CDR2 YFSETQ. CDR3 length: 14 residues. For the CDR3, the DNA is TGCGCCAGCAGCTTGGAAGGGACAGGACACACCATATATTTT. Translating it yields CASSLEGTGHTIYF.

The CDR3 here is CASGPQLVGSHTF. CDR3 nucleotide sequence: TGTGCTAGTGGTCCCCAACTCGTGGGGAGTCACACCTTC. The gene calls are TRBV12-5 and TRBJ1-2; the D is unclear. This CDR3 is built from 13 residues. V was pared by 5 bases and J by 12 bases, with 19 bases between. CDR1 is LGHNT and CDR2 is FRNRAP in the germline V gene.

The chain recombines TRBV11-2 with TRBJ1-6; 7 bases are shared with TRBD1. With V trimmed by 5 bases and J by 9 bases, 13 bases remained unmatched. The CDR3 covers 16 residues. Germline CDR1 is SGHAT and CDR2 is FQNNGV. The CDR3 is CASSARGTVPSSPLHF. The CDR3 coding sequence is TGTGCCAGCAGCGCACGGGGGACAGTTCCTAGTTCACCCCTCCACTTT.

The sample holds one count of this clone. The chain uses TRBV9 and TRBJ2-3, with D perhaps TRBD2 (6 bases). Deletions cut 0 bases from V and 3 bases from J, with 14 bases between. Germline V lookup: CDR1 SGDLS, CDR2 YYNGEE. The length of the CDR3 is 16 residues. The CDR3, as DNA: TGTGCCAGCAGCGTAGTCCCGGCTAGCGCTACAGATACGCAGTATTTT. It encodes CASSVVPASATDTQYF.

This clone was counted once. CDR3 nucleotides: TGTGCCTGGAGTGTAAACCAGAACACAGATACGCAGTATTTT. It translates to CAWSVNQNTDTQYF. The chain employs TRBV30 and TRBJ2-3; D gene uncertain. The CDR3 spans 14 residues. The germline CDR1 and CDR2 sequences are GTSNPN and SVGIG (reference sequence). V was cut by 0 bases and J by 2 bases, with 9 bases left in between.

CDR3 DNA sequence: TGTGCCAGCAGCTTCGGCAGGGGGTATCAGCCCCAGCATTTT. Translated, it gives CASSFGRGYQPQHF. This rearrangement joins TRBV5-8 to TRBJ1-5; 7 nucleotides agree with TRBD1. The CDR3 runs 14 residues. From germline, CDR1 is SGHTS and CDR2 YDEGEE. V shed 2 bases and J 5 bases; nucleotides not matched to a gene: 4.

V is TRBV5-4 and J is TRBJ1-1; D is possibly TRBD1 (5 bases). CDR1 is SGHNT, CDR2 YYREEE, per germline (reference sequence). The CDR3 length is 16 residues. The V end was cut by 0 bases, the J end by 1 base, with 13 bases between. CDR3 sequence: CASSLVPNRKNTEAFF. The CDR3 coding sequence is TGTGCCAGCAGCTTGGTCCCTAACAGGAAGAACACTGAAGCTTTCTTT.

This rearrangement joins TRBV6-5 to TRBJ1-6; D possibly corresponds to TRBD1 (6 bases). Germline CDR1 is MNHEY and CDR2 is SVGAGI. V lost 6 bases to trimming and J lost 10 bases, with 19 bases between them. The CDR3 has 15 amino acids. The CDR3 here is CASSPRTARGSPLHF. The CDR3 region has the DNA TGTGCCAGCAGCCCCAGGACAGCCCGGGGATCACCCCTCCACTTT.

V gene TRBV15 combines with J gene TRBJ2-7, with D unclear. V lost 0 bases to trimming and J lost 3 bases, with 6 bases between them. The germline CDR1 and CDR2 sequences are LNHNV and YYDKDF (reference sequence). CDR3 length equals 13 residues. CDR3 coding DNA: TGTGCCACCAGCAGAGAACTAAGCTACGAGCAGTACTTC. Residues: CATSRELSYEQYF.

This rearrangement joins TRBV19 to TRBJ1-3, with a weak D call TRBD1 (5 bases). CDR3 length: 16 residues. Germline V gene lookup returns CDR1 LNHDA and CDR2 SQIVND (reference sequence). The V gene lost 1 base and the J gene lost 7 bases, with 17 bases spanning the gap. Here the CDR3 DNA reads TGTGCCAGTAGTATAGGTACAGGTTCCTTGATGAACACCATATATTTT. The encoded protein is CASSIGTGSLMNTIYF.

V usage is TRBV19 and J usage is TRBJ1-5; TRBD1 matches 9 bases. V lost 3 bases to trimming and J lost 6 bases; unmatched junction nucleotides: 0. CDR1 is LNHDA, CDR2 SQIVND, per germline (reference sequence). The CDR3 has 13 residues. CDR3 nucleotide sequence: TGTGCCAGTAGTATGGGACAGGGTCAGCCCCAGCATTTT. Amino acids: CASSMGQGQPQHF.

This chain connects TRBV9 to TRBJ2-7; perhaps TRBD2 as D (6 bases). Per the germline V gene, CDR1 is SGDLS and CDR2 is YYNGEE. The CDR3 loop spans 14 amino acids. Trimming shortened V by 2 bases and J by 3 bases, and 12 bases separated the two germline ends. CDR3 amino acids: CASSVGGEGYEQYF. In DNA, the CDR3 is TGTGCCAGCAGCGTTGGCGGGGAAGGCTACGAGCAGTACTTC.

The chain joins TRBV5-1 to TRBJ2-5, with 7 nucleotides matching TRBD1. V gave up 2 bases and J gave up 5 bases; unmatched junction bases: 9. CDR3 length: 15 residues. The V gene's germline CDR1 is SGHRS and CDR2 YFSETQ. CDR3 coding DNA: TGCGCCAGCAGCTTCGGCAGGGGGTTTGAGGAGACCCAGTACTTC. It translates to CASSFGRGFEETQYF.

The gene calls are TRBV7-2 and TRBJ2-1, with D maybe TRBD1 (5 bases). The ends were cut back, 4 bases at V and 3 bases at J, with 13 bases in the middle. The CDR3 loop spans 15 amino acids. Germline CDR1 and CDR2: SGHTA and FQGNSA. CDR3 protein: CASSSDRQSYNEQFF. DNA for the CDR3: TGTGCCAGCAGCTCCGACAGACAGAGCTACAATGAGCAGTTCTTC.

This chain connects TRBV10-1 to TRBJ2-3; no clear D gene. Trimming cost V 8 bases and J 4 bases, with 7 bases left between them. The CDR3 extends over 11 amino acids. From germline, CDR1 is WNHNN and CDR2 SYGVQD (reference sequence). The CDR3 DNA sequence: TGCGCCAGCGGCTCTTCAGATACGCAGTATTTT. It is translated as CASGSSDTQYF.

This sequence joins TRBV6-1 and TRBJ1-2; D uncertain. The germline CDR1 and CDR2 sequences are MNHNS and SASEGT. This CDR3 spans 13 amino acids. Deletions cut 4 bases from V and 4 bases from J, with 10 bases between. The CDR3 bases are TGTGCCAGCAGTGTCGGGGAGGGCTATGGCTACACCTTC. Translation: CASSVGEGYGYTF.

A remark on this clone: Other DNA sequences in this sample translate to the same CDR3. DNA of the CDR3: TGTGCCAGCAGCCAAGAGGGGGGAGGTACCTCCTACAATGAGCAGTTCTTC. Translating gives CASSQEGGGTSYNEQFF. The chain joins TRBV4-2 to TRBJ2-1; a weak D match, TRBD2 (6 bases). Germline V CDR1 and CDR2: LGHNA, YNFKEQ. CDR3 length: 17 residues. V lost 0 bases to trimming and J lost 0 bases, with 12 bases between them.

The chain carries TRBV7-6 and TRBJ1-6, with D perhaps TRBD1 (5 bases). CDR1 and CDR2 from the germline V gene are SGHVS and FNYEAQ. Trimming shortened V by 1 base and J by 9 bases, and 13 bases separated the two germline ends. The CDR3 covers 15 residues. As DNA, the CDR3 is TGTGCCAGCAGCTTAGGGGGGGGGTTTGGTTCACCCCTCCACTTT. Translating gives CASSLGGGFGSPLHF.

This clone has a handful of counts. The genes are TRBV6-5 and TRBJ1-2, with D maybe TRBD1 (5 bases). This CDR3 contains 14 residues. From germline, CDR1 is MNHEY and CDR2 SVGAGI. V was clipped by 0 bases and J by 2 bases, with 7 bases between them. As DNA, the CDR3 is TGTGCCAGCAGTTACTCGAAGGGGAACTATGGCTACACCTTC. It encodes CASSYSKGNYGYTF.

The count of this clone is one. The rearrangement uses TRBV2 and TRBJ1-5; D might be TRBD1 (6 bases). There are 13 residues in the CDR3. V lost 8 bases and J 5 bases, leaving 13 bases between the germline ends. The germline V gene has CDR1 SNHLY and CDR2 FYNNEI. The CDR3 DNA sequence: TGTGCCAGCGGGGAACAGGGTTATCAGCCCCAGCATTTT. Its protein product is CASGEQGYQPQHF. Supplemented by reference TRBV2 and TRBJ1-5, the full variable domain reads EPEVTQTPSHQVTQMGQEVILRCVPISNHLYFYWYRQILGQKVEFLVSFYNNEISEKSEIFDDQFSVERPDGSNFTLKIRSTKLEDSAMYFCASGEQGYQPQHFGDGTRLSIL.

This clone was picked up one time. The chain links TRBV4-2 to TRBJ2-3; 10 bases are a match to TRBD2. The CDR3 has 17 residues. The trim removed 0 bases at V and 4 bases at J, leaving 7 bases unmatched. From germline, CDR1 is LGHNA and CDR2 YNFKEQ. The CDR3 DNA follows: TGTGCCAGCAGCCAAGATTTCAGCGGGGGGGCCGCAGATACGCAGTATTTT. Its protein product is CASSQDFSGGAADTQYF.

The gene calls are TRBV29-1 and TRBJ2-7; D remains ambiguous. CDR3 length: 11 amino acids. Germline V gene data show CDR1 as SQVTM and CDR2 as ANQGSEA. V was clipped by 7 bases and J by 2 bases, with 9 bases between them. The CDR3 DNA reads TGCAGCGGGCGCGGAGCCTACGAGCAGTACTTC. Its protein is CSGRGAYEQYF.

The chain has TRBV25-1 and TRBJ1-1; D unclear. Trimming took off 4 bases at V and 0 bases at J, with 6 bases between the two ends. The germline V gene encodes CDR1 MGHDK and CDR2 SYGVNS. The CDR3 consists of 13 residues. The CDR3 DNA sequence: TGTGCCAGCAGTGCTCAGTTGAACACTGAAGCTTTCTTT. It codes for CASSAQLNTEAFF.

This clone appeared once. This chain uses TRBV2 with TRBJ2-3; possibly TRBD2 for D (7 bases). Deletions cut 6 bases from V and 2 bases from J, with 15 bases between. The germline gives CDR1 SNHLY, CDR2 FYNNEI. The CDR3 extends over 15 amino acids. For the CDR3, the DNA is TGTGCCAGCAGAAAATGGGGGGGCACCACAGATACGCAGTATTTT. This gives the protein CASRKWGGTTDTQYF.

This clone was recorded only once. The CDR3: CASTPGGLRYGYTF. The CDR3 region has the DNA TGTGCCAGCACCCCCGGGGGTTTACGGTATGGCTACACCTTC. The chain couples TRBV5-6 to TRBJ1-2; tentative D call: TRBD1 (5 bases). Germline values: CDR1 SGHDT, CDR2 YYEEEE. V was shortened by 6 bases and J by 5 bases, with 17 bases between the two germline ends. CDR3 length: 14 amino acids.

V gene TRBV4-1 combines with J gene TRBJ2-6, with a weak D call TRBD1 (6 bases). V dropped 3 bases and J dropped 0 bases, with 12 bases sitting between them. The V gene's germline CDR1 is MGHRA and CDR2 YSYEKL. This CDR3 contains 17 residues. For the CDR3, the DNA is TGCGCCAGCAGCCATGTAGGGACACTCTCTGGGGCCAACGTCCTGACTTTC. Encoded protein: CASSHVGTLSGANVLTF.

The chain joins TRBV27 to TRBJ1-4; TRBD1 matches at 7 bases. V trimming: 6 bases; J trimming: 5 bases; junction bases outside the gene matches: 9. The CDR3 loop spans 15 amino acids. Looked up from germline, CDR1 is MNHEY and CDR2 is SMNVEV (reference sequence). The CDR3: CASSRMTGPNEKLFF. In DNA form, the CDR3 reads TGTGCCAGCAGCCGGATGACAGGGCCGAATGAAAAACTGTTTTTT.